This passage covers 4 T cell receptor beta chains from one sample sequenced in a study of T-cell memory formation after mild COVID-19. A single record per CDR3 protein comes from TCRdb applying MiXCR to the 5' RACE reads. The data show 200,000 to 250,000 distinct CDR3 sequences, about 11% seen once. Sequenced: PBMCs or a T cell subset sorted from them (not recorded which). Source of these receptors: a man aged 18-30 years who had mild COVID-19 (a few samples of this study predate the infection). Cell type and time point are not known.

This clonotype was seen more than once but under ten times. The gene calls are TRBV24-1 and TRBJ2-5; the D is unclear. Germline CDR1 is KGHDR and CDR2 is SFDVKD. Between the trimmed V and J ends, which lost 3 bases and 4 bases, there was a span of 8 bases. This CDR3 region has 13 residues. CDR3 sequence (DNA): TGTGCCACCAGTGATCGTGCGGCAGAGACCCAGTACTTC. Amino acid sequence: CATSDRAAETQYF.

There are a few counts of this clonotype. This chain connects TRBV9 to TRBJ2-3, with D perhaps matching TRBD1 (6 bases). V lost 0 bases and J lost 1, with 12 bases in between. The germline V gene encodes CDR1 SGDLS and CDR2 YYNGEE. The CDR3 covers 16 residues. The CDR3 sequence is CASSVVVGAGTDTQYF. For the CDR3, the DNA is TGTGCCAGCAGCGTAGTCGTGGGGGCGGGCACAGATACGCAGTATTTT.

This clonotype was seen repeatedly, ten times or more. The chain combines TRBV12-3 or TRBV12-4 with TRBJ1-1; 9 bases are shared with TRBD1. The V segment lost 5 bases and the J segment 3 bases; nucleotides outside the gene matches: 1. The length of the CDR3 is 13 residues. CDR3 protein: CASSRTGDTEAFF. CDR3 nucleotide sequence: TGTGCCAGCAGTCGGACAGGGGACACTGAAGCTTTCTTT.

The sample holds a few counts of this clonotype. The CDR3 sequence: CASSQIRGVTTTNEKLFF. The CDR3 nucleotides are TGCGCCAGCAGCCAAATACGGGGGGTCACAACAACTAATGAAAAACTGTTTTTT. The V and J genes are TRBV4-1 and TRBJ1-4; the D gene is possibly TRBD1 (5 bases). Trimming pared 2 bases from V and 0 bases from J, leaving 16 bases between. Germline V lookup: CDR1 MGHRA, CDR2 YSYEKL. The CDR3 extends over 18 amino acids.